These 19 T cell receptor beta chains share one sample of origin, sequenced in a study of shared clonotypes between healthy human individuals. Sequencing used immunoSEQ multiplex PCR; TCRdb keeps in-frame clones, though not all of them. The sample records roughly 1,100,000 clones, 60% to 80% being singletons. The sequencing sample was made of memory CD4+ T cells sorted from blood. Subset specified: CD45RA-negative fraction. These receptors were taken from a man younger than 35 in good health.

With respect to this clone: Other DNA variants within this sample encode the same CDR3. The rearrangement uses TRBV9 and TRBJ2-5; D gene uncertain. Germline lookup yields CDR1 SGDLS and CDR2 YYNGEE. The CDR3 runs to 13 residues. V was clipped by 0 bases and J by 2 bases, with 5 bases between them. The CDR3 sequence: CASSVGVQETQYF. The DNA for the CDR3 is TGTGCCAGCAGCGTAGGCGTTCAAGAGACCCAGTACTTC.

This chain links TRBV18 with TRBJ2-7; D may be TRBD2 (5 bases). CDR3 length: 13 amino acids. With 5 bases removed from V and 7 bases from J, the gap between germline ends came to 15 bases. From germline, CDR1 is KGHSH and CDR2 LQKENI. The CDR3 coding sequence is TGTGCCAGCTCATTCAGCGAAAGCGGTGAGCAGTACTTC. It encodes CASSFSESGEQYF.

The rearrangement joins TRBV5-1 to TRBJ2-3, with 9 nucleotides matching TRBD1. V lost 0 bases to trimming and J lost 3 bases; unmatched junction nucleotides: 8. Germline V gene data show CDR1 as SGHRS and CDR2 as YFSETQ. This CDR3 comprises 17 residues. Here the CDR3 DNA reads TGCGCCAGCAGCTTGGGGACAGGGGCTTGGAAGACAGATACGCAGTATTTT. This codes for CASSLGTGAWKTDTQYF.

CDR3 sequence reads: CASTIATEQFF. The CDR3 region has the DNA TGTGCCAGCACCATAGCGACTGAGCAGTTCTTC. The chain combines TRBV7-2 with TRBJ2-1; D is possibly TRBD2 (5 bases). This CDR3 is 11 amino acids long. Trimming shortened V by 7 bases and J by 9 bases, and 10 bases separated the two germline ends. Germline V lookup: CDR1 SGHTA, CDR2 FQGNSA.

V is TRBV5-1 and J is TRBJ2-4; 12 positions agree with TRBD2. The length of the CDR3 is 16 residues. V trimming: 3 bases; J trimming: 7 bases; junction bases outside the gene matches: 8. The germline gives CDR1 SGHRS, CDR2 YFSETQ. This CDR3 is CASSYSSGGAVNIQYF. CDR3 DNA: TGCGCCAGCAGCTACTCTAGCGGGGGGGCCGTGAACATTCAGTACTTC.

This clone was seen only once. This CDR3 is CASSHLAGGGYNEQFF. The CDR3 coding sequence is TGTGCCAGCAGCCACTTAGCGGGAGGGGGCTACAATGAGCAGTTCTTC. This chain joins TRBV7-2 and TRBJ2-1, with 11 bases that match TRBD2. V trimming: 5 bases; J trimming: 3 bases; junction bases outside the gene matches: 6. CDR3 size: 16 residues. The V gene's germline CDR1 is SGHTA and CDR2 FQGNSA.

The chain joins TRBV11-2 to TRBJ1-1, with unresolved D. From germline, CDR1 is SGHAT and CDR2 FQNNGV. The CDR3 contains 14 residues. Trimming cost V 5 bases and J 1 base, with 11 bases left between them. CDR3 in amino acids: CASSSTQTNTEAFF. The CDR3, as DNA: TGTGCCAGCAGCAGCACCCAGACGAACACTGAAGCTTTCTTT.

The rearrangement links TRBV5-4 to TRBJ1-2; the D gene is possibly TRBD1 (6 bases). V was pared by 0 bases and J by 14 bases, with 23 bases between. This CDR3 comprises 15 residues. Germline loops: CDR1 SGHNT, CDR2 YYREEE (reference sequence). CDR3 sequence (DNA): TGTGCCAGCAGCTTGGCGGACAGCATATATCCCGCTCAAACCTTC. Its protein product is CASSLADSIYPAQTF. The whole variable domain, remainder taken from reference TRBV5-4 and TRBJ1-2, is ETGVTQSPTHLIKTRGQQVTLRCSSQSGHNTVSWYQQALGQGPQFIFQYYREEENGRGNFPPRFSGLQFPNYSSELNVNALELDDSALYLCASSLADSIYPAQTFGSGTRLTVV.

The V and J genes are TRBV19 and TRBJ2-3; D perhaps matches TRBD2 (5 bases). The germline V gene has CDR1 LNHDA and CDR2 SQIVND (reference sequence). The CDR3 totals 15 residues. V dropped 3 bases and J dropped 1 base, with 11 bases sitting between them. CDR3 region: CASSIEGVGTDTQYF. CDR3 nucleotides: TGTGCCAGTAGTATTGAGGGTGTAGGCACAGATACGCAGTATTTT.

This chain connects TRBV29-1 to TRBJ2-1; no reliable D call. The CDR3 loop spans 12 amino acids. The germline V gene has CDR1 SQVTM and CDR2 ANQGSEA. CDR3 protein: CSATNTYNEQFF. CDR3 nucleotide sequence: TGCAGTGCTACTAACACCTACAATGAGCAGTTCTTC.

This rearrangement joins TRBV30 to TRBJ2-7; D ambiguous. This CDR3 contains 11 residues. V dropped 3 bases and J dropped 5 bases, with 8 bases sitting between them. Germline V gene lookup returns CDR1 GTSNPN and CDR2 SVGIG (reference sequence). The CDR3 nucleotides read TGTGCCTGGAGCGTACTGAACGAGCAGTACTTC. It is translated as CAWSVLNEQYF.

There are many counts of this clone. Different DNA sequences within this sample yield the same CDR3. CDR3 amino acids: CAISEANTEAFF. CDR3 sequence (DNA): TGTGCCATCAGTGAGGCGAACACTGAAGCTTTCTTT. The chain recombines TRBV10-3 with TRBJ1-1; D remains ambiguous. The CDR3 extends over 12 amino acids. The germline V and J ends were trimmed by 2 bases and 1 base, with 2 bases remaining between them. Germline-derived CDR1 and CDR2 are ENHRY and SYGVKD.

This clone has at least ten counts. The same CDR3 is also encoded by other DNA sequences in this sample. The V call is TRBV27, the J call TRBJ2-5, with 11 positions matching TRBD1. J was trimmed by 5 bases and V by 5 bases; bases with no gene match: 7. The length of the CDR3 is 15 residues. The germline V gene has CDR1 MNHEY and CDR2 SMNVEV (reference sequence). The DNA for the CDR3 is TGTGCCAGCAGTACCGGACAGGGGGCGAGGGAGACCCAGTACTTC. This encodes CASSTGQGARETQYF.

This chain links TRBV6-5 with TRBJ1-1; a weak D match, TRBD1 (5 bases). CDR1 and CDR2 from the germline V gene are MNHEY and SVGAGI. V lost 2 bases and J 1 base, leaving 8 bases between the germline ends. The CDR3 is 14 residues long. The CDR3 loop reads CASSYRDGNTEAFF. CDR3 in DNA: TGTGCCAGCAGTTACCGGGACGGGAACACTGAAGCTTTCTTT.

The CDR3 sequence is CASSFSGDQETQYF. The CDR3 nucleotides read TGCGCCAGCAGCTTTTCCGGGGATCAAGAGACCCAGTACTTC. The gene calls are TRBV5-1 and TRBJ2-5, with a tentative D call TRBD2 (5 bases). The germline gives CDR1 SGHRS, CDR2 YFSETQ. This CDR3 has 14 amino acids. Trimming removed 2 bases at V and 2 bases at J, with 10 bases between.

The V call is TRBV28, the J call TRBJ1-5; 9 bases align to TRBD1. The CDR3 runs 15 residues. The V gene end was trimmed by 5 bases and the J gene end by 5 bases; junction bases not matched to a gene: 7. Per the germline V gene, CDR1 is MDHEN and CDR2 is SYDVKM. This CDR3 is CASSQPTGGHQPQHF. The CDR3 DNA follows: TGTGCCAGCAGTCAACCTACAGGGGGCCATCAGCCCCAGCATTTT. The full variable domain, rest sourced from reference TRBV28 and TRBJ1-5, is DVKVTQSSRYLVKRTGEKVFLECVQDMDHENMFWYRQDPGLGLRLIYFSYDVKMKEKGDIPEGYSVSREKKERFSLILESASTNQTSMYLCASSQPTGGHQPQHFGDGTRLSIL.

The chain uses TRBV11-2 and TRBJ2-7; D is unresolved. The CDR3 runs 13 residues. Looked up from germline, CDR1 is SGHAT and CDR2 is FQNNGV. Between the trimmed V and J ends, which lost 4 bases and 0 bases, there was a span of 7 bases. As DNA, the CDR3 is TGTGCCAGCAGCTGGAGCCTCTCCTACGAGCAGTACTTC. Its protein product is CASSWSLSYEQYF.

This chain connects TRBV28 to TRBJ1-6; no definite D call. V lost 5 bases to trimming and J lost 0 bases, with 11 bases between them. The germline V gene encodes CDR1 MDHEN and CDR2 SYDVKM. The CDR3 sequence is 16 residues long. The DNA for the CDR3 is TGTGCCAGCAGTCGGCCATCGGGCTCCTATAATTCACCCCTCCACTTT. Its protein product is CASSRPSGSYNSPLHF.

This clone was found once. V gene TRBV7-2 combines with J gene TRBJ1-5, with 10 bases lining up with TRBD1. Germline trimming cut 5 bases from V and 4 bases from J; bases unmatched to any gene: 8. CDR3 length: 16 amino acids. Germline CDR1 SGHTA, CDR2 FQGNSA. DNA for the CDR3: TGTGCCAGCAGCCAGCGACAGGGGGCGGCTAATCAGCCCCAGCATTTT. Translating gives CASSQRQGAANQPQHF.